Each of the 30 T cell receptor beta chains below was sequenced from the same sample in a study of radiotherapy plus CTLA-4 blockade in lung cancer. Using immunoSEQ multiplex PCR, the repertoire was profiled, and TCRdb retains in-frame clones only, with some absent. The sample consists of under 90,000 clones, roughly 70% of them appearing once. The starting material was peripheral blood, obtained from a patient treated with radiotherapy plus ipilimumab. The source is a human donor with non-small cell lung cancer that progressed on radiotherapy plus ipilimumab.

V gene TRBV4-2 combines with J gene TRBJ1-2, with D perhaps matching TRBD1 (6 bases). V lost 1 base, J lost 8 bases, and 17 bases lay in between. CDR1 is LGHNA and CDR2 is YNFKEQ in the germline V gene. The CDR3 is 15 residues long. CDR3 residues: CASSQAGGRQGGYTF. The DNA for the CDR3 is TGTGCCAGCAGCCAAGCCGGGGGCCGGCAAGGCGGCTACACCTTC.

This clone occurred a few times. The chain combines TRBV5-4 with TRBJ2-5; D tentatively reads TRBD1 or TRBD2 (6 bases each). Between the trimmed V and J ends, which lost 5 bases and 5 bases, there was a span of 19 bases. The CDR3 is 15 residues long. Germline V gives CDR1 SGHNT, CDR2 YYREEE (reference sequence). The chain's CDR3 is CASRPGWGAGETQYF. CDR3 coding DNA: TGTGCCAGCAGGCCCGGTTGGGGGGCAGGGGAGACCCAGTACTTC.

This clone occurred once. The chain couples TRBV7-3 to TRBJ2-6; D is perhaps TRBD1 (6 bases). This CDR3 contains 15 residues. Germline lookup yields CDR1 SGHTA and CDR2 FQGTGA. The germline V and J ends were trimmed by 5 bases and 2 bases, with 10 bases remaining between them. The CDR3 here is CASSARTAGANVLTF. CDR3 in DNA: TGTGCCAGCAGCGCCCGGACAGCTGGGGCCAACGTCCTGACTTTC.

The V call is TRBV10-3, the J call TRBJ1-1; 10 positions agree with TRBD1. With 6 bases clipped from V and 11 bases from J, the junction kept 9 bases outside the gene matches. The CDR3 sequence is 13 residues long. Germline V gene sequence: CDR1 ENHRY, CDR2 SYGVKD. In nucleotides, the CDR3 is TGTGCCATCAGGTCCCGGGACAGGGGCTACGCTTTCTTT. Translated: CAIRSRDRGYAFF.

The V gene is TRBV28, the J gene TRBJ2-2; D is undetermined. Deletions cut 5 bases from V and 6 bases from J, with 19 bases between. The germline V gene encodes CDR1 MDHEN and CDR2 SYDVKM. This CDR3 is built from 16 residues. Written as DNA, the CDR3 is TGTGCCAGCAGTGGGCCCCGCGGCGGTCTCGCCGGGGAGCTGTTTTTT. Protein: CASSGPRGGLAGELFF.

V gene TRBV6-1 combines with J gene TRBJ2-7; 7 bases line up with TRBD2. The CDR3 has 16 amino acids. Per the germline V gene, CDR1 is MNHNS and CDR2 is SASEGT. After removal of 3 bases from V and 1 base from J, the junction contained 9 bases not matched to a gene. The CDR3 DNA sequence: TGTGCCAGCAGTGATCCGAGCGGGACCCTTTCCTACGAGCAGTACTTC. Translating gives CASSDPSGTLSYEQYF.

V and J are TRBV7-2 and TRBJ2-7; D is unresolved. This CDR3 comprises 12 residues. Germline loops: CDR1 SGHTA, CDR2 FQGNSA. V lost 5 bases, J lost 6 bases, and 11 bases lay in between. The CDR3 spells CASSPLAFEQYF. DNA of the CDR3: TGTGCCAGCAGCCCCTTGGCGTTCGAGCAGTACTTC.

The rearrangement joins TRBV14 to TRBJ2-5; no definite D call. The DNA end lines up better with TRBJ2-7; the J call may be wrong. This CDR3 is built from 14 residues. CDR1 is SGHDN, CDR2 FVKESK, per germline. CDR3 amino acids: CASSGLSNSYEQYF. The CDR3 DNA sequence: TGTGCCAGCAGTGGGCTTTCAAACTCCTACGAGCAGTACTTC.

The chain is built from TRBV2 and TRBJ1-1; tentatively, D is TRBD1 (5 bases). V was cut by 4 bases and J by 1 base, with 10 bases left in between. This CDR3 has 14 residues. In germline, CDR1 is SNHLY, CDR2 FYNNEI. CDR3 nucleotides: TGTGCCAGCAGTGGGGACCGATCGAACACTGAAGCTTTCTTT. This sequence encodes CASSGDRSNTEAFF. Based on the CDR3 plus reference TRBV2 and TRBJ1-1, the full variable domain is EPEVTQTPSHQVTQMGQEVILRCVPISNHLYFYWYRQILGQKVEFLVSFYNNEISEKSEIFDDQFSVERPDGSNFTLKIRSTKLEDSAMYFCASSGDRSNTEAFFGQGTRLTVV.

V gene TRBV7-3 combines with J gene TRBJ2-1, with 13 bases aligning to TRBD2. CDR1 and CDR2 (germline): SGHTA, FQGTGA. The V segment lost 5 bases and the J segment 5 bases; nucleotides outside the gene matches: 3. This CDR3 comprises 15 residues. Written as DNA, the CDR3 is TGTGCCAGCAGCCAGGGACTAGCGGGGAACAATGAGCAGTTCTTC. This sequence encodes CASSQGLAGNNEQFF.

The V and J genes are TRBV2 and TRBJ1-5, with D possibly matching TRBD1 (5 bases). Germline V gene lookup returns CDR1 SNHLY and CDR2 FYNNEI. The CDR3 loop spans 13 amino acids. V was trimmed by 11 bases and J by 7 bases, leaving 18 bases between them. CDR3 sequence reads: CAGAPGLGQPQHF. CDR3 sequence (DNA): TGTGCCGGTGCTCCAGGGCTAGGACAGCCCCAGCATTTT.

The genes are TRBV4-1 and TRBJ2-2; D possibly matches TRBD1 or TRBD2 (6 bases each). The germline CDR1 and CDR2 sequences are MGHRA and YSYEKL. The CDR3 consists of 16 residues. The germline V and J ends were trimmed by 10 bases and 0 bases, with 18 bases remaining between them. The CDR3 DNA reads TGCGCCACCCCCGGGGGCGGCAGCGCGAACACCGGGGAGCTGTTTTTT. It specifies CATPGGGSANTGELFF.

This clone occurred a few times. The chain combines TRBV5-6 with TRBJ1-5; 7 bases fit TRBD1. Germline CDR1 SGHDT, CDR2 YYEEEE. Unmatched junction bases numbered 2, after V lost 10 bases and J lost 7 bases. The CDR3 extends over 10 amino acids. The chain's CDR3 is CADREQPQHF. The CDR3 DNA follows: TGTGCCGACAGGGAACAGCCCCAGCATTTT.

This chain uses TRBV6-5 with TRBJ1-3; D gene uncertain. The CDR3 contains 16 residues. Trimming shortened V by 2 bases and J by 0 bases, and 11 bases separated the two germline ends. The germline gives CDR1 MNHEY, CDR2 SVGAGI. Here the CDR3 DNA reads TGTGCCAGCAGTTACGCATCTCCCCTCTCTGGAAACACCATATATTTT. This encodes CASSYASPLSGNTIYF.

The rearrangement joins TRBV10-3 to TRBJ2-1, with 8 bases identical to TRBD1. CDR3 length: 14 amino acids. V dropped 5 bases and J dropped 8; count of bases not matched to a gene: 8. CDR1 and CDR2 (germline): ENHRY, SYGVKD. CDR3 sequence: CAISLQGVWDEQFF. The CDR3 region has the DNA TGTGCCATCAGTCTACAGGGGGTGTGGGATGAGCAGTTCTTC.

This clone was seen only a few times. The chain links TRBV7-2 to TRBJ2-1; D might be TRBD2 (5 bases). The V and J ends lost 7 bases and 2 bases respectively, with 18 bases between them. Germline V gene lookup returns CDR1 SGHTA and CDR2 FQGNSA. The CDR3 sequence is 16 residues long. CDR3 DNA: TGTGCCAGCACCCGCCGATCCGCTAGCCCCTACAATGAGCAGTTCTTC. Amino acids: CASTRRSASPYNEQFF. The whole variable domain, remainder taken from reference TRBV7-2 and TRBJ2-1, is GAGVSQSPSNKVTEKGKDVELRCDPISGHTALYWYRQSLGQGLEFLIYFQGNSAPDKSGLPSDRFSAERTGGSVSTLTIQRTQQEDSAVYLCASTRRSASPYNEQFFGPGTRLTVL.

The gene calls are TRBV28 and TRBJ2-5; 10 nucleotides match TRBD1. Judging by the DNA end, TRBJ2-7 fits better; the J call may be wrong. The CDR3 sequence is 15 residues long. Germline-derived CDR1 and CDR2 are MDHEN and SYDVKM. The DNA of the CDR3 is TGTGCCAGCAGTTTGGGACAGGGGCTGTCCTACGAGCAGTACTTC. Translated, it gives CASSLGQGLSYEQYF.

The chain joins TRBV5-1 to TRBJ2-7; 8 bases are a match to TRBD2. After removal of 1 base from V and 6 bases from J, the junction contained 9 bases not matched to a gene. This CDR3 comprises 15 residues. Germline values: CDR1 SGHRS, CDR2 YFSETQ. The CDR3 coding sequence is TGCGCCAGCAGCTTGAATAGCGGGGACTTTGGCGAGCAGTACTTC. It translates to CASSLNSGDFGEQYF.

The chain joins TRBV5-1 to TRBJ2-3; 14 nucleotides line up with TRBD2. The CDR3 extends over 17 amino acids. V trimming: 4 bases; J trimming: 0 bases; junction bases outside the gene matches: 4. Per germline, CDR1 SGHRS and CDR2 YFSETQ. The CDR3 loop is CASSIGTSGGSTDTQYF. The CDR3 DNA is TGCGCCAGCAGCATTGGGACTAGCGGGGGTAGCACAGATACGCAGTATTTT. Drawing the rest from reference TRBV5-1 and TRBJ2-3, the complete variable domain is KAGVTQTPRYLIKTRGQQVTLSCSPISGHRSVSWYQQTPGQGLQFLFEYFSETQRNKGNFPGRFSGRQFSNSRSEMNVSTLELGDSALYLCASSIGTSGGSTDTQYFGPGTRLTVL.

This chain joins TRBV11-1 and TRBJ1-2; D possibly corresponds to TRBD1 (5 bases). Germline CDR1 is SGHAT and CDR2 is FQDESV (reference sequence). V was trimmed by 5 bases and J by 4 bases, leaving 14 bases between them. The CDR3 is 14 residues long. CDR3 in DNA: TGTGCCAGCAGCCAAACCGGGACGGTCTATGGCTACACCTTC. Amino acid sequence: CASSQTGTVYGYTF.

This chain uses TRBV7-2 with TRBJ2-7, with a tentative D call TRBD1 (6 bases). The CDR3 is 14 amino acids. Per the germline V gene, CDR1 is SGHTA and CDR2 is FQGNSA. The V end was cut by 5 bases, the J end by 2 bases, with 13 bases between. The CDR3 reads CASSQSQGTYEQYF. Here the CDR3 DNA reads TGTGCCAGCAGCCAATCACAGGGAACCTACGAGCAGTACTTC.

As DNA, the CDR3 is TGTGCCACCACAGGGAGCGGGGAGCTGTTTTTT. This encodes CATTGSGELFF. The V and J genes are TRBV6-1 and TRBJ2-2; tentatively, D is TRBD1 (6 bases). Germline V gives CDR1 MNHNS, CDR2 SASEGT. The V gene lost 10 bases and the J gene lost 7 bases, with 10 bases spanning the gap. The CDR3 is 11 amino acids.

V gene TRBV6-4 combines with J gene TRBJ2-1; 9 bases are a match to TRBD1. The germline gives CDR1 MRHNA, CDR2 SNTAGT. The CDR3 loop spans 16 amino acids. V dropped 0 bases and J dropped 7; count of bases not matched to a gene: 7. CDR3 sequence: CASSDSGTGISNEQFF. The CDR3 DNA reads TGTGCCAGCAGTGACTCTGGGACAGGGATTTCGAATGAGCAGTTCTTC.

This clone appeared once. The genes are TRBV27 and TRBJ2-3, with 7 bases lining up with TRBD1. CDR1 is MNHEY and CDR2 is SMNVEV in the germline V gene (reference sequence). The J segment lost 3 bases and the V segment lost 5 bases, leaving 17 bases of the junction unmatched. This CDR3 spans 18 amino acids. In DNA form, the CDR3 reads TGTGCCAGCAGTCTGTACTCCCCCTTGGCAGGGGGAACAGATACGCAGTATTTT. This gives the protein CASSLYSPLAGGTDTQYF.

This clone was found once. The chain uses TRBV9 and TRBJ1-5; D unresolved. V lost 3 bases and J lost 5, with 12 bases in between. Germline loops: CDR1 SGDLS, CDR2 YYNGEE. This CDR3 contains 14 residues. CDR3 protein: CASSGGLSHQPQHF. CDR3 in DNA: TGTGCCAGCAGCGGAGGACTTTCCCATCAGCCCCAGCATTTT. The full variable domain, with the rest looked up from reference TRBV9 and TRBJ1-5, is DSGVTQTPKHLITATGQRVTLRCSPRSGDLSVYWYQQSLDQGLQFLIQYYNGEERAKGNILERFSAQQFPDLHSELNLSSLELGDSALYFCASSGGLSHQPQHFGDGTRLSIL.

The chain uses TRBV18 and TRBJ2-5; D is undetermined. Trimming shortened V by 3 bases and J by 5 bases, and 16 bases separated the two germline ends. This CDR3 has 15 residues. The germline CDR1 and CDR2 sequences are KGHSH and LQKENI. CDR3 coding DNA: TGTGCCAGCTCACCCCTCCGGGCCCCGGAGGAGACCCAGTACTTC. Translated, it gives CASSPLRAPEETQYF.

This chain links TRBV6-5 with TRBJ1-4; D gene ambiguous. This CDR3 has 11 amino acids. Trimming removed 6 bases from V and 14 bases from J, with 13 bases in between. Germline V gene data show CDR1 as MNHEY and CDR2 as SVGAGI. Written as DNA, the CDR3 is TGTGCCAGCAGCCTCGGGGAGATCCTGTTTTTT. Protein: CASSLGEILFF.

The V call is TRBV7-9, the J call TRBJ2-3; possible D gene TRBD1, 7 bases. Trimming removed 5 bases from V and 4 bases from J, with 16 bases in between. The CDR3 has 15 residues. Germline V gene lookup returns CDR1 SEHNR and CDR2 FQNEAQ (reference sequence). The CDR3: CASSPGGKNADTQYF. The DNA for the CDR3 is TGTGCCAGCAGCCCAGGGGGGAAGAACGCAGATACGCAGTATTTT.

This clone was observed once. The rearrangement links TRBV28 to TRBJ2-1; 7 nucleotides match TRBD1. Germline V CDR1 and CDR2: MDHEN, SYDVKM. The CDR3 has 15 amino acids. V shed 2 bases and J 4 bases; nucleotides not matched to a gene: 5. The CDR3 sequence: CASSLGTVNYNEQFF. Here the CDR3 DNA reads TGTGCCAGCAGTTTAGGGACAGTAAATTACAATGAGCAGTTCTTC.

This clone appeared a few times. The chain carries TRBV23-1 and TRBJ2-7; D may be TRBD1 (5 bases). TRBV23-1 qualifies as an ORF whose function is uncertain. Trimming took 6 bases from V and 0 from J, leaving 12 bases between them. The CDR3 is 14 amino acids. CDR3 sequence reads: CASRPTVSSYEQYF. For the CDR3, the DNA is TGCGCCAGCAGACCGACAGTTAGCTCCTACGAGCAGTACTTC.